These T cell receptor beta chains were read from a single sample in a study of beta chain features in type 1 diabetes. Clones were read by immunoSEQ multiplex PCR, and TCRdb kept only the in-frame ones, dropping some. The sample comprises a few hundred thousand clones, roughly a tenth of which are singletons, and around 0.018% rests with the top ten. Material for sequencing was naive CD4+ T cells from blood. The source of these receptors is a man aged 25-40 years with type 1 diabetes. Each CDR3 is given with its conserved first and last residue. D genes are given only for firm matches. Size tells how often a clone was seen (once, few, many) or the class of an expanded clone, and some rows leave it out.

j_call | v_call | d_call | clone_size | cdr3_nt | cdr3_aa
TRBJ2-3 | TRBV6-4 | TRBD1 | few | TGTGCCAGCAGTGACCCTGGGACAGGGAAGGATACGCAGTATTTT | CASSDPGTGKDTQYF
TRBJ2-1 | TRBV10-3 | TRBD1 | . | TGTGCCATCAGTGAGTCACAGGGGTGGCATGAGCAGTTCTTC | CAISESQGWHEQFF
TRBJ1-6 | TRBV14 | . | few | TGTGCCAGCAGCCAAGGCGGGGGAAAGACTCCTGCGAGCTCCTATAATTCACCCCTCCACTTT | CASSQGGGKTPASSYNSPLHF
TRBJ2-7 | TRBV7-9 | . | few | TGTGCCAGCAGCCAGGAATACGAGCAGTACTTC | CASSQEYEQYF
TRBJ2-7 | TRBV29-1 | TRBD1 | few | TGCAGCGTTACGACAGGGGGCGACGAGCAGTACTTC | CSVTTGGDEQYF
TRBJ2-1 | TRBV27 | TRBD2 | . | TGTGCCAGCAGTTCCCTAGCGGGGGGGAAGAATGAGCAGTTCTTC | CASSSLAGGKNEQFF
TRBJ1-5 | TRBV27 | . | few | TGTGCCACCCAACTCGGCGGGGGCAATCAGCCCCAGCATTTT | CATQLGGGNQPQHF
TRBJ2-4 | TRBV10-3 | . | few | TGTGCCATCAGTGATCCCCTCGCAGGGGAAAACATTCAGTACTTC | CAISDPLAGENIQYF
TRBJ2-1 | TRBV18 | TRBD1 | . | TGTGCCAGCTCACGGGACAGGGTTAATTTGGAGCAGTTCTTC | CASSRDRVNLEQFF
TRBJ1-6 | TRBV15 | . | few | TGTGCCACCGGGAGCTCCTATAATTCACCCCTCCACTTT | CATGSSYNSPLHF
TRBJ1-1 | TRBV7-9 | . | . | TGTGCCAGCAGCCCATATCCCCCACAGAACACTGAAGCTTTCTTT | CASSPYPPQNTEAFF
TRBJ2-1 | TRBV5-6 | . | few | TGTGCCAGCAGCGTCCCGGGGTGGGGGGGCCCCTCCTACAATGAGCAGTTCTTC | CASSVPGWGGPSYNEQFF
TRBJ2-3 | TRBV5-1 | TRBD1 | . | TGCGCCAGCAGTGGACAGGGGACAGATACGCAGTATTTT | CASSGQGTDTQYF
TRBJ1-1 | TRBV6-5 | . | . | TGTGCCAGCATCAGGGTATCGGGGAACACTGAAGCTTTCTTT | CASIRVSGNTEAFF
TRBJ2-1 | TRBV18 | . | . | TGTGCCAGCTCACCACCGAACGGGAAGGGCGGGTTGAATGAGCAGTTCTTC | CASSPPNGKGGLNEQFF
TRBJ1-2 | TRBV19 | TRBD1 | few | TGTGCCAGTACAATGGGACAGATCTATGGCTACACCTTC | CASTMGQIYGYTF
TRBJ1-1 | TRBV20-1 | . | . | TGCAGTGCTACCGGGGGGGCTGAAGCTTTCTTT | CSATGGAEAFF
TRBJ2-7 | TRBV30 | TRBD1 | few | TGTGCCTGGAGCCAGCCCGGGACAGTCCCCAACGTGCAGTACTTC | CAWSQPGTVPNVQYF
TRBJ2-3 | TRBV5-8 | TRBD2 | . | TGTGCCAGCAGCTGGACTAGGGCGAGCACAGATACGCAGTATTTT | CASSWTRASTDTQYF
TRBJ2-7 | TRBV2 | . | . | TGTGCCAGCCGCCCGGGGGTCTTGGAGCAGTACTTC | CASRPGVLEQYF
TRBJ1-1 | TRBV5-1 | TRBD1 | . | TGCGCCAGCAGCTTGGTCGGGACAGGGTATAGCACTGAAGCTTTCTTT | CASSLVGTGYSTEAFF
TRBJ1-2 | TRBV10-3 | . | . | TGTGCCATCAGCGAGACACGAAACCCCTATGGCTACACCTTC | CAISETRNPYGYTF
TRBJ2-3 | TRBV29-1 | TRBD1 | few | TGCAGCACCACTTCTTGGACAGGCGCCACAGATACGCAGTATTTT | CSTTSWTGATDTQYF
TRBJ2-3 | TRBV7-9 | TRBD2 | . | TGTGCCAGCAGCGCTCCGGGACTAGTAGGTGATACGCAGTATTTT | CASSAPGLVGDTQYF
TRBJ2-2 | TRBV18 | TRBD1 | few | TGTGCCAGCTCTCGAAACTCTTTCTCCGGGACAGGGAACACCGGGGAGCTGTTTTTT | CASSRNSFSGTGNTGELFF
TRBJ1-1 | TRBV18 | . | . | TGTGCCAGCTCACCAAAGCAGGACACTGAAGCTTTCTTT | CASSPKQDTEAFF
TRBJ1-6 | TRBV6-4 | TRBD1 | . | TGTGCCAGCAGAACAATACAGGGGTCACCCCTCCACTTT | CASRTIQGSPLHF
TRBJ1-6 | TRBV7-9 | . | . | TGTGCCAGCAGGCCTACCGACGGACTGAATTCACCCCTCCACTTT | CASRPTDGLNSPLHF
TRBJ1-4 | TRBV7-6 | . | . | TGTGCCAGCAGCTCGAGAGCGACAACTAATGAAAAACTGTTTTTT | CASSSRATTNEKLFF
TRBJ2-3 | TRBV4-3 | TRBD2 | few | TGCGCCAGCAGCCTACTAGCGGGGGGGCAAGTAGATACGCAGTATTTT | CASSLLAGGQVDTQYF
TRBJ2-6 | TRBV10-2 | . | . | TGCGCCACGTCCGGGGAAACCTCTGGGGCCAACGTCCTGACTTTC | CATSGETSGANVLTF
TRBJ2-2 | TRBV5-4 | TRBD1 | . | TGTGCCAGCAGGAAACAGGGGGCGTCCGGGGAGCTGTTTTTT | CASRKQGASGELFF
TRBJ1-6 | TRBV28 | TRBD1 | few | TGTGCCAGCAGTTTATGGTCGGGACAGGGGGTCGATTCACCCCTCCACTTT | CASSLWSGQGVDSPLHF
TRBJ2-2 | TRBV6-5 | . | . | TGTGCCAGCAGTTCAAACACCGGGGAGCTGTTTTTT | CASSSNTGELFF
TRBJ1-1 | TRBV6-1 | . | few | TGTGCCAGCAGTCCGAGGCCTGAAGCTTTCTTT | CASSPRPEAFF
TRBJ2-3 | TRBV7-9 | . | few | TGTGCCAGCAGCTTAGCACAGATCACAGATACGCAGTATTTT | CASSLAQITDTQYF
TRBJ2-4 | TRBV7-9 | . | . | TGTGCCAGCAGCCCACGGACTACCCCAGGGATTCAGTACTTC | CASSPRTTPGIQYF
TRBJ2-1 | TRBV9 | . | few | TGTGCCAGCAGCGTAGAGTTAGAGGCCGGGGAGCAGTTCTTC | CASSVELEAGEQFF
TRBJ2-3 | TRBV7-2 | TRBD2 | few | TGTGCCAGCAGCTTTAGCGGGGTGAGCACAGATACGCAGTATTTT | CASSFSGVSTDTQYF
TRBJ1-1 | TRBV11-1 | . | few | TGTGCCAGCAGCTCCCAGTCGGGGACTGAAGCTTTCTTT | CASSSQSGTEAFF
TRBJ1-4 | TRBV7-2 | . | few | TGTGCCAGCAGCCCTCGGGGGAAGAAACTGTTTTTT | CASSPRGKKLFF
TRBJ1-1 | TRBV5-4 | TRBD1 | . | TGTGCCAGCAGCCTCAGGGGGTCCGACCGAGATACTGAAGCTTTCTTT | CASSLRGSDRDTEAFF
TRBJ2-3 | TRBV4-2 | TRBD2 | . | TGTGCCAGCAGCCAAGCTATAGTAGGGCGGGGGGCGACAGATACGCAGTATTTT | CASSQAIVGRGATDTQYF
TRBJ2-1 | TRBV6-5 | . | . | TGTGCCAGCAGTCCGGTCGGGGGTGGAAACAATGAGCAGTTCTTC | CASSPVGGGNNEQFF
TRBJ1-5 | TRBV11-2 | TRBD1 | . | TGTGCCAGCAGCCAAGGGACAGAGCATCAGCCCCAGCATTTT | CASSQGTEHQPQHF
TRBJ2-5 | TRBV5-1 | . | . | TGCGCCAGCAGCTCGGGGGAGTCCGGGGAGACCCAGTACTTC | CASSSGESGETQYF
TRBJ2-7 | TRBV29-1 | TRBD1 | few | TGCAGCGGGACGGGACAGGACTACGAGCAGTACTTC | CSGTGQDYEQYF
TRBJ1-5 | TRBV28 | TRBD1 | few | TGTGCCAGCAGTTCCGGACAGGGGGATCAGCCCCAGCATTTT | CASSSGQGDQPQHF
TRBJ2-5 | TRBV6-1 | TRBD1 | . | TGTGCCATCAAACAGGGGCCCCAAGAGACCCAGTACTTC | CAIKQGPQETQYF
TRBJ1-1 | TRBV5-1 | TRBD1 | . | TGCGCCAGCAGCTTGGAGGGACAGGGATTGAACACTGAAGCTTTCTTT | CASSLEGQGLNTEAFF
TRBJ1-4 | TRBV10-3 | TRBD1 | . | TGTGCCAGCCGGACAGGGAGGGAAAAACTGTTTTTT | CASRTGREKLFF
TRBJ1-1 | TRBV6-6 | . | . | TGTGCCAGCAGCAGGGGAATGAACACTGAAGCTTTCTTT | CASSRGMNTEAFF